The rows below give T cell receptor beta chains drawn from one sample of a study of PD-L1 blockade in urothelial cancer. Profiling relied on immunoSEQ multiplex PCR, and the TCRdb table lists in-frame clones only, not all of them. The table has more than 80,000 clones, 82% seen once. The specimen was PBMCs, collected around atezolizumab (anti-PD-L1) treatment. Source of these receptors: a man aged 70 or older with urothelial cancer. The conserved cysteine and the conserved F or W are not part of the CDR3 here.

TRBV18	TRBJ2-1	ASSPGLAGGGSYNEQF
TRBV9	TRBJ1-2	ASSVAVSYGYT
TRBV18	TRBJ2-3	ASSPSGGAYVDTQY
TRBV18	TRBJ1-2	ASSPGQGVHGYT
TRBV6-5	TRBJ1-1	ASRKTGNTEAF
TRBV6-1	TRBJ1-2	ASRAPGEIYGYT
TRBV29-1	TRBJ2-7	SVVSGQKTYEQY
TRBV5-1	TRBJ2-3	ASSHGLAGVSETDTQY
TRBV5-1	TRBJ2-7	ASSWGTGPSYEQY
TRBV11-3	TRBJ1-4	ASSPRQGSNEKLF
TRBV5-1	TRBJ1-2	ASSLDQQGYYGYT
TRBV6-1	TRBJ1-1	ASRQYGNTEAF
TRBV6-6	TRBJ2-7	ASSYDSKQY
TRBV10-1	TRBJ2-5	ASTGIPQETQY
TRBV7-9	TRBJ2-1	ASSLPGLSLNEQF
TRBV4-2	TRBJ1-3	ASSQGRRSVLGNTIY
TRBV5-4	TRBJ2-7	ASSAGLAGTYEQY
TRBV11-3	TRBJ2-2	ASRSAGGELF
TRBV7-2	TRBJ1-3	ASSPGTGRSGGNTIY
TRBV11-3	TRBJ2-6	ASSLRGRGSGANVLT
TRBV7-9	TRBJ2-1	ASSRTGLWEQF
TRBV5-6	TRBJ2-7	ASSNSYEQY
TRBV28	TRBJ2-3	ASTLGGEDTQY
TRBV11-2	TRBJ2-5	ASSLGQGKQETQY
TRBV7-2	TRBJ1-2	ASGTQGDYGYT
TRBV2	TRBJ2-1	ASTEGRGLGSEQF
TRBV11-3	TRBJ2-7	ASSLAGAYEQY
TRBV7-6	TRBJ2-1	ASSLGAGRNNEQF
TRBV6-1	TRBJ2-5	ASSDARRVETQY
TRBV6-1	TRBJ1-5	ASSDAGGPQH
TRBV11-3	TRBJ2-1	ASSQDSSYNEQF
TRBV5-4	TRBJ1-4	ASSNAGHGEKLF
TRBV7-8	TRBJ2-1	ASSPSLTLDPRQF
TRBV4-1	TRBJ2-3	ASSQGTSETETQY
TRBV4-2	TRBJ1-4	ASSQNPGQGRREKLF
TRBV6-6	TRBJ2-5	ASSYMPGTGQETQY
TRBV6-5	TRBJ1-1	ASSLGQGALTEAF
TRBV5-1	TRBJ2-1	ASSDYPGQGLNEQF
TRBV2	TRBJ2-1	ASLLAGIYNEQF
TRBV11-3	TRBJ2-7	ASSLGLAGKQY
TRBV21-1	TRBJ2-7	ASIPDRGS
TRBV7-8	TRBJ1-1	ASSPQANTEAF
TRBV5-1	TRBJ2-3	ASSLGQTDTQY
TRBV5-1	TRBJ2-2	ASSLVLVPGELF
TRBV4-2	TRBJ2-2	ASSQLGLAGNTGELF
TRBV10-3	TRBJ2-2	AISEGLAVNTGELF
TRBV2	TRBJ2-7	ASSVPSGSLYEQY